Presented here are 22 T cell receptor beta chains from one specimen sequenced in a study of T cell responses to AZD1222 COVID-19 vaccine (dated by TCRdb to the early 2020s). According to the study, the label for this sample's time point signals: about 28 days (+/-7) after the second vaccine dose. The library came from the immunoSEQ multiplex PCR assay. Imported from immuneACCESS, the table was reduced by TCRdb to in-frame sequences with V and J called. These copies leave out some clones; in studies compared against another copy, an unresolved V gene accounts for under half, and the cause of the remainder is not known. In all, the sample holds some 74,000 clones, and 87% of those were seen once. The ten largest clones take up around 1.3% of the sample. Source: peripheral blood, taken 28 days after the second AZD1222 dose. Receptors were obtained from an adult who received the AZD1222 COVID-19 vaccine.

In nucleotides, the CDR3 is TGTGCCAGCAGCTTAGGACCCTCGACCGGAACCGGGGAGCTGTTTTTT. It encodes CASSLGPSTGTGELFF. V usage is TRBV7-2 and J usage is TRBJ2-2; D gene uncertain. Per germline, CDR1 SGHTA and CDR2 FQGNSA. Trimming pared 1 base from V and 5 bases from J, leaving 14 bases between. CDR3 size: 16 residues.

This chain connects TRBV4-1 to TRBJ2-1; 8 positions agree with TRBD2. J gave up 4 bases and V 1 base, and 9 bases lay outside the gene matches. This CDR3 contains 17 residues. The germline V gene has CDR1 MGHRA and CDR2 YSYEKL. The CDR3: CASSQASGSNTYNEQFF. The CDR3 bases are TGCGCCAGCAGCCAAGCCAGCGGGAGTAACACTTACAATGAGCAGTTCTTC.

This clone was picked up one time. The chain joins TRBV3-1 (or the pseudogene TRBV3-2) to TRBJ2-1; D not resolved. V gave up 0 bases and J gave up 12 bases, with 12 bases separating them. Germline V gives CDR1 LGHDT, CDR2 YNNKEL (reference sequence). The CDR3 has 13 amino acids. In DNA form, the CDR3 reads TGTGCCAGCAGCCAAGATCGTGTCCAATGGCAGTTCTTC. Translating it yields CASSQDRVQWQFF.

The chain employs TRBV6-1 and TRBJ2-1; 9 nucleotides align to TRBD1. Unmatched junction bases numbered 8, after V lost 0 bases and J lost 8 bases. The germline V gene has CDR1 MNHNS and CDR2 SASEGT. The CDR3 length is 16 residues. CDR3 residues: CASSEAGGQGVHEQFF. Written as DNA, the CDR3 is TGTGCCAGCAGTGAAGCCGGGGGACAGGGAGTCCATGAGCAGTTCTTC.

This chain joins TRBV10-3 and TRBJ1-5; 9 bases are a match to TRBD1. Trimming cost V 6 bases and J 3 bases; bases outside gene matches: 9. Germline V CDR1 and CDR2: ENHRY, SYGVKD. The CDR3 consists of 16 residues. CDR3 coding DNA: TGTGCCATCAGCTCGGGACAGGGATTGCCCAATCAGCCCCAGCATTTT. This sequence encodes CAISSGQGLPNQPQHF.

The chain employs TRBV5-4 and TRBJ1-1; D may be TRBD1 (5 bases). V gave up 0 bases and J gave up 6 bases, with 12 bases separating them. CDR1 SGHNT and CDR2 YYREEE come from the germline V gene (reference sequence). The CDR3 runs to 14 residues. The CDR3 loop reads CASSLEVAGPEAFF. CDR3 nucleotides: TGTGCCAGCAGCTTGGAAGTAGCAGGGCCTGAAGCTTTCTTT.

The chain uses TRBV5-1 and TRBJ1-1; D gene unclear. The CDR3 is made up of 14 amino acids. Germline V CDR1 and CDR2: SGHRS, YFSETQ. V was pared by 4 bases and J by 1 base, with 11 bases between. The CDR3 nucleotides are TGCGCCAGCAGCCTGGACCCTGGGAACACTGAAGCTTTCTTT. It codes for CASSLDPGNTEAFF.

This rearrangement joins TRBV12-3 or TRBV12-4 to TRBJ1-1; tentatively, D is TRBD1 (5 bases). V shed 4 bases and J shed 12 bases, with 12 bases lying between them. The length of the CDR3 is 11 residues. CDR3 residues: CASSSSGTPFF. The CDR3 DNA sequence: TGTGCCAGCAGTTCATCCGGGACCCCTTTCTTT.

V gene TRBV29-1 combines with J gene TRBJ1-4, with D maybe TRBD1 (5 bases). Trimming took off 7 bases at V and 8 bases at J, with 14 bases between the two ends. CDR3 length: 12 amino acids. Germline V gene data show CDR1 as SQVTM and CDR2 as ANQGSEA. CDR3: CSAGTISEKLFF. The CDR3 DNA sequence: TGCAGCGCTGGGACCATATCAGAAAAACTGTTTTTT.

The chain has TRBV7-9 and TRBJ1-2, with 7 bases aligning to TRBD1. Germline V gene sequence: CDR1 SEHNR, CDR2 FQNEAQ (reference sequence). V was clipped by 2 bases and J by 4 bases; unmatched bases: 1. CDR3 length equals 13 residues. The CDR3 loop reads CASSLSGGYGYTF. The CDR3 region has the DNA TGTGCCAGCAGCTTATCAGGGGGCTATGGCTACACCTTC.

The rearrangement links TRBV18 to TRBJ2-1; D is uncertain. Germline V gives CDR1 KGHSH, CDR2 LQKENI. The CDR3 runs to 12 residues. The V end was cut by 6 bases, the J end by 10 bases, with 13 bases between. This CDR3 is CASSPGRIEQFF. The CDR3 DNA reads as TGTGCCAGCTCGCCCGGGCGGATCGAGCAGTTCTTC.

J is TRBJ1-1 and V is TRBV6-5; no definite D call. Germline values: CDR1 MNHEY, CDR2 SVGAGI. The CDR3 consists of 13 residues. Trimming pared 6 bases from V and 5 bases from J, leaving 13 bases between. CDR3 nucleotides: TGTGCCAGCAGCTCTTTCATCCCGACTGAAGCTTTCTTT. Its translation is CASSSFIPTEAFF.

CDR3 nucleotide sequence: TGTGCTAGTGGTTTGGTACCCGCACAGGGTCTCGACGGGCCCCAGCATTTT. This encodes CASGLVPAQGLDGPQHF. The V and J genes are TRBV12-5 and TRBJ1-5, with TRBD1 as a possible D gene (6 bases). The CDR3 extends over 17 amino acids. V lost 0 bases and J 9 bases, leaving 21 bases between the germline ends. The V gene's germline CDR1 is LGHNT and CDR2 FRNRAP.

The rearrangement joins TRBV6-5 to TRBJ1-1, with a tentative D call TRBD1 (6 bases). Germline values: CDR1 MNHEY, CDR2 SVGAGI. This CDR3 is built from 14 residues. Trimming took off 2 bases at V and 5 bases at J, with 12 bases between the two ends. The chain's CDR3 is CASSYDGGGTEAFF. The CDR3 region has the DNA TGTGCCAGCAGTTACGACGGAGGGGGGACTGAAGCTTTCTTT.

V usage is TRBV3-1 (or the pseudogene TRBV3-2) and J usage is TRBJ1-1; D unresolved. Germline lookup yields CDR1 LGHDT and CDR2 YNNKEL (reference sequence). This CDR3 spans 14 amino acids. Trimming took 1 base from V and 5 from J, leaving 11 bases between them. CDR3 residues: CASSQGGGITEAFF. Written as DNA, the CDR3 is TGTGCCAGCAGCCAAGGAGGAGGGATTACTGAAGCTTTCTTT.

This clone was seen a single time. The chain couples TRBV7-9 to TRBJ2-3, with D unclear. This CDR3 contains 13 residues. Per germline, CDR1 SEHNR and CDR2 FQNEAQ (reference sequence). V was clipped by 3 bases and J by 5 bases, with 9 bases between them. DNA of the CDR3: TGTGCCAGCAGCTTCCTGGTCGAAGATACGCAGTATTTT. It specifies CASSFLVEDTQYF.

This rearrangement joins TRBV15 to TRBJ2-7; either TRBD1 or TRBD2 may fit D (5 bases each). Germline V gene data show CDR1 as LNHNV and CDR2 as YYDKDF (reference sequence). This CDR3 has 14 amino acids. Deletions cut 4 bases from V and 3 bases from J, with 13 bases between. CDR3 protein: CATSKRDAGYEQYF. CDR3 bases: TGTGCCACCAGCAAAAGGGACGCCGGCTACGAGCAGTACTTC.

CDR3 protein: CASSLVTGGGYEQYF. In DNA, the CDR3 is TGCGCCAGCAGCTTGGTGACAGGGGGAGGCTACGAGCAGTACTTC. J is TRBJ2-7 and V is TRBV5-1, with 9 nucleotides matching TRBD1. The length of the CDR3 is 15 residues. J gave up 3 bases and V 0 bases, and 4 bases lay outside the gene matches. In germline, CDR1 is SGHRS, CDR2 YFSETQ.

The V gene is TRBV5-8, the J gene TRBJ1-5; D is perhaps TRBD1 (6 bases). V was trimmed by 5 bases and J by 2 bases, leaving 14 bases between them. Germline CDR1 and CDR2: SGHTS and YDEGEE. The CDR3 is made up of 15 amino acids. CDR3 region: CASSYEQGGNQPQHF. In nucleotides, the CDR3 is TGTGCCAGCAGTTACGAACAGGGAGGCAATCAGCCCCAGCATTTT.

The V and J genes are TRBV27 and TRBJ2-7; TRBD1 matches 9 bases. Looked up from germline, CDR1 is MNHEY and CDR2 is SMNVEV (reference sequence). This CDR3 spans 15 amino acids. After removal of 6 bases from V and 0 bases from J, the junction contained 6 bases not matched to a gene. Here the CDR3 DNA reads TGTGCCAGCAGCCGCGGACAGGGGAGCTCCTACGAGCAGTACTTC. Its translation is CASSRGQGSSYEQYF.

The rearrangement links TRBV18 to TRBJ2-3, with D tentatively TRBD2 (6 bases). Germline CDR1 and CDR2: KGHSH and LQKENI. The V end was cut by 5 bases, the J end by 3 bases, with 12 bases between. The CDR3 runs to 14 residues. The CDR3 protein is CASSGLAPTDTQYF. The CDR3 bases are TGTGCCAGCTCAGGTCTAGCGCCTACAGATACGCAGTATTTT. The complete variable domain, with remaining parts taken from reference TRBV18 and TRBJ2-3, reads NAGVMQNPRHLVRRRGQEARLRCSPMKGHSHVYWYRQLPEEGLKFMVYLQKENIIDESGMPKERFSAEFPKEGPSILRIQQVVRGDSAAYFCASSGLAPTDTQYFGPGTRLTVL.

The chain uses TRBV5-4 and TRBJ2-5, with 7 nucleotides matching TRBD2. Germline V gene data show CDR1 as SGHNT and CDR2 as YYREEE (reference sequence). The CDR3 has 15 residues. The ends lost 0 bases at V and 0 bases at J; junction bases unmatched: 2. As DNA, the CDR3 is TGTGCCAGCAGCTTGGCCCTAGCGGACCAAGAGACCCAGTACTTC. Protein sequence: CASSLALADQETQYF.